This T cell receptor beta chain was sequenced in a study of T cell responses to AZD1222 COVID-19 vaccine. General study results and limits: Regions 160-218 and 743-854 held dominance among vaccine-associated CD4 TCRs, which spanned spike. Spike-specific TCRs gained breadth and depth after people received two AZD1222 doses. Among the donors, most were white British and more were female, and clonal diversity was possibly underestimated. The reported proportion of spike-specific TCRs targeting unmutated variant regions was nearly half.

Some clones are missing from TCRdb's copy, which holds only in-frame ones; the method was immunoSEQ multiplex PCR. The sample lists 75,000 to 85,000 clones, roughly nine tenths seen once, with approximately 4.5% in the top ten. Germline V gene lookup returns CDR1 MNHEY and CDR2 SVGAGI. Trimming left V 5 bases short and J 6 bases short, with 11 bases between. The length of the CDR3 is 13 residues. On this clone: No antigen is known for it.

This chain joins TRBV6-5 and TRBJ1-3; D not resolved. Sample: peripheral blood, taken on day 0 of AZD1222 vaccination. The TCR was taken from an adult in good health. CDR3 sequence: CASSTGATNTIYF. The CDR3 DNA follows: TGTGCCAGCAGTACGGGAGCCACAAACACCATATATTTT.